One and the same sample provided the 29 T cell receptor beta chains below, sequenced in a study of T cells after yellow fever vaccination. TCRdb passed the 5' RACE reads through MiXCR, listing each CDR3 protein once. This table has around 320,000 distinct CDR3 sequences, 8.7% appearing once. This specimen consisted of CD4+ T cells sorted from PBMCs, obtained 5 days after the yellow fever booster vaccination. These receptors all stem from a man between 18 and 35 years old who received the YFV17D yellow fever vaccine.

The J gene is TRBJ2-3, the V gene TRBV28; 12 nucleotides line up with TRBD2. Germline V CDR1 and CDR2: MDHEN, SYDVKM. This CDR3 comprises 18 residues. V dropped 8 bases and J dropped 1; count of bases not matched to a gene: 13. CDR3 in amino acids: CASGGPRLAGARTDTQYF. The CDR3 coding sequence is TGTGCCAGCGGTGGTCCGAGACTAGCGGGGGCGCGCACAGATACGCAGTATTTT.

The rearrangement links TRBV9 to TRBJ2-5; D possibly uses TRBD1 or TRBD2 (5 bases each). CDR1 SGDLS and CDR2 YYNGEE come from the germline V gene. The CDR3 sequence is 16 residues long. V was cut by 0 bases and J by 0 bases, with 12 bases left in between. The CDR3 DNA is TGTGCCAGCAGCGTAGGGGGGACGGATCACCAAGAGACCCAGTACTTC. It encodes CASSVGGTDHQETQYF.

This clonotype was seen ten or more times. The chain uses TRBV20-1 and TRBJ1-2; D gene uncertain. The germline gives CDR1 DFQATT, CDR2 SNEGSKA (reference sequence). The CDR3 consists of 12 residues. The germline V and J ends were trimmed by 5 bases and 4 bases, with 11 bases remaining between them. CDR3 coding DNA: TGCAGTGCTCCCCAGGACGGCTATGGCTACACCTTC. Amino acid sequence: CSAPQDGYGYTF.

This clonotype was observed at least ten times. The chain joins TRBV20-1 to TRBJ2-7, with 9 positions matching TRBD1. CDR1 is DFQATT, CDR2 SNEGSKA, per germline (reference sequence). V was pared by 5 bases and J by 5 bases, with 10 bases of the junction left unmatched. This CDR3 has 14 amino acids. As DNA, the CDR3 is TGCAGTGCTGGATACAGGGGGCTGTTCGACGAGCAGTACTTC. It codes for CSAGYRGLFDEQYF.

This clonotype was seen a few times. The chain carries TRBV12-3 or TRBV12-4 and TRBJ2-2, with 7 bases aligning to TRBD1. V shed 1 base and J 7 bases; nucleotides not matched to a gene: 12. The CDR3 totals 17 residues. The DNA of the CDR3 is TGTGCCAGCAGTTTAGGGGATTACAGGGGATCGGACGGGGAGCTGTTTTTT. It yields the protein CASSLGDYRGSDGELFF.

This clonotype showed up just a few times. V and J are TRBV10-1 and TRBJ1-6; 9 bases line up with TRBD1. The CDR3 contains 14 residues. Trimming removed 8 bases from V and 6 bases from J; junction bases left unmatched: 5. Germline V CDR1 and CDR2: WNHNN, SYGVQD (reference sequence). The DNA of the CDR3 is TGCGCCAGCTCCCGGGACAGGGCTAATTCACCCCTCCACTTT. Protein product: CASSRDRANSPLHF.

The chain joins TRBV4-2 to TRBJ1-3; D call uncertain. CDR3 size: 13 residues. Germline values: CDR1 LGHNA, CDR2 YNFKEQ. With 0 bases removed from V and 4 bases from J, the gap between germline ends came to 4 bases. The CDR3 protein is CASSQDPGNTIYF. CDR3 bases: TGTGCCAGCAGCCAAGATCCAGGAAACACCATATATTTT.

At least ten counts were recorded for this clonotype. V is TRBV6-2 or TRBV6-3 and J is TRBJ2-5; D ambiguous. Per germline, CDR1 MNHEY and CDR2 SVGEGT. V lost 0 bases, J lost 7 bases, and 6 bases lay in between. The CDR3 contains 12 residues. CDR3 loop: CASSYSVRTQYF. CDR3 DNA: TGTGCCAGCAGTTACTCCGTCCGGACCCAGTACTTC.

In this sample, this clonotype turned up a few times. The chain has TRBV4-1 and TRBJ2-1, with 9 bases fitting TRBD2. The germline V gene encodes CDR1 MGHRA and CDR2 YSYEKL. V shed 4 bases, J shed 4 bases, and the junction held 11 bases outside the gene matches. This CDR3 comprises 17 residues. The CDR3 bases are TGCGCCAGCAGCCGACTTGGCGGGGGGGCGAATTACAATGAGCAGTTCTTC. The encoded protein is CASSRLGGGANYNEQFF.

The table lists this clonotype with a few counts. The V and J genes are TRBV5-4 and TRBJ2-1; 12 nucleotides align to TRBD2. The junction had 6 bases not matched to a gene; V was cut back by 0 bases and J by 8 bases. The CDR3 runs 16 residues. Germline V gene data show CDR1 as SGHNT and CDR2 as YYREEE (reference sequence). CDR3 DNA: TGTGCCAGCAGCTTGGTCCTAGCGGGGGGGATCCATGAGCAGTTCTTC. It codes for CASSLVLAGGIHEQFF.

The chain recombines TRBV7-2 with TRBJ2-1, with D perhaps given as TRBD1 or TRBD2 (5 bases each). Trimming took off 3 bases at V and 5 bases at J, with 20 bases between the two ends. The CDR3 totals 17 residues. CDR1 is SGHTA, CDR2 FQGNSA, per germline. CDR3 bases: TGTGCCAGCAGCTTCCGGAACGGGACGCTTTTCAACAATGAGCAGTTCTTC. It codes for CASSFRNGTLFNNEQFF. Full variable domain (remainder filled in from reference TRBV7-2 and TRBJ2-1): GAGVSQSPSNKVTEKGKDVELRCDPISGHTALYWYRQSLGQGLEFLIYFQGNSAPDKSGLPSDRFSAERTGGSVSTLTIQRTQQEDSAVYLCASSFRNGTLFNNEQFFGPGTRLTVL.

This sequence joins TRBV6-1 and TRBJ2-3; D is ambiguous. Trimming removed 1 base from V and 2 bases from J, with 10 bases in between. There are 15 residues in the CDR3. CDR1 is MNHNS, CDR2 SASEGT, per germline. The CDR3 is CASSEVRDITDTQYF. The CDR3 DNA reads TGTGCCAGCAGTGAAGTAAGGGATATCACAGATACGCAGTATTTT.

V usage is TRBV30 and J usage is TRBJ2-2; D uncertain. Trimming pared 0 bases from V and 0 bases from J, leaving 17 bases between. This CDR3 spans 18 amino acids. Germline V gene data show CDR1 as GTSNPN and CDR2 as SVGIG (reference sequence). In DNA form, the CDR3 reads TGTGCCTGGAGTGTAATAGGCACGAGGAAAGCGAACACCGGGGAGCTGTTTTTT. Translated, it gives CAWSVIGTRKANTGELFF. The full variable domain, rest sourced from reference TRBV30 and TRBJ2-2, is SQTIHQWPATLVQPVGSPLSLECTVEGTSNPNLYWYRQAAGRGLQLLFYSVGIGQISSEVPQNLSASRPQDRQFILSSKKLLLSDSGFYLCAWSVIGTRKANTGELFFGEGSRLTVL.

This clonotype was detected ten times or more. The chain recombines TRBV4-3 with TRBJ2-3; a possible D gene is TRBD1 (6 bases). Germline CDR1 is LGHNA and CDR2 is YSLEER. The germline V and J ends were trimmed by 4 bases and 6 bases, with 20 bases remaining between them. The CDR3 consists of 16 residues. CDR3 sequence: CASSPAQGLMVDTQYF. The CDR3 nucleotides are TGCGCCAGCAGCCCCGCACAGGGATTGATGGTGGATACGCAGTATTTT.

This clonotype was recorded a few times. The chain carries TRBV20-1 and TRBJ2-7; the D gene is possibly TRBD1 (6 bases). Trimming left V 0 bases short and J 2 bases short, with 8 bases between. CDR1 is DFQATT and CDR2 is SNEGSKA in the germline V gene (reference sequence). The CDR3 sequence is 13 residues long. Here the CDR3 reads CSAREQGPYEQYF. The CDR3 DNA is TGCAGTGCTAGAGAACAGGGACCCTACGAGCAGTACTTC.

The chain carries TRBV25-1 and TRBJ2-3; D gene unclear. V was shortened by 6 bases and J by 0 bases, with 7 bases between the two germline ends. The germline V gene encodes CDR1 MGHDK and CDR2 SYGVNS. The CDR3 has 13 amino acids. This CDR3 reads CASSAVSTDTQYF. CDR3 coding DNA: TGTGCCAGCAGCGCGGTGAGCACAGATACGCAGTATTTT.

This clonotype was seen many times. The gene calls are TRBV2 and TRBJ1-5, with a possible D match to TRBD1 (5 bases). Germline CDR1 reads SNHLY; CDR2 reads FYNNEI. Trimming removed 8 bases from V and 2 bases from J, with 13 bases in between. This CDR3 region has 14 residues. CDR3 sequence reads: CASGQGEGNQPQHF. Written as DNA, the CDR3 is TGTGCCAGCGGGCAAGGGGAGGGCAATCAGCCCCAGCATTTT.

The chain recombines TRBV7-2 with TRBJ2-7; 13 bases match TRBD2. The V gene end was trimmed by 3 bases and the J gene end by 12 bases; junction bases not matched to a gene: 8. Germline assignment: CDR1 SGHTA and CDR2 FQGNSA. The CDR3 loop spans 14 amino acids. The CDR3 spells CASSLGLAGPSGYF. CDR3 in DNA: TGTGCCAGCAGCTTGGGACTAGCGGGACCTTCGGGGTACTTC.

This clonotype was seen at least ten times. The gene calls are TRBV4-2 and TRBJ2-5; 7 positions match TRBD2. This CDR3 has 16 amino acids. V trimming: 0 bases; J trimming: 2 bases; junction bases outside the gene matches: 6. Germline V gene data show CDR1 as LGHNA and CDR2 as YNFKEQ. This CDR3 is CASSQDSSGGQETQYF. The CDR3 coding sequence is TGTGCCAGCAGCCAAGACTCCTCGGGGGGACAAGAGACCCAGTACTTC.

This clonotype was picked up a small number of times. The chain uses TRBV20-1 and TRBJ1-2, with a weak D call TRBD1 (5 bases). The CDR3 sequence is 14 residues long. The germline V and J ends were trimmed by 6 bases and 3 bases, with 17 bases remaining between them. Germline assignment: CDR1 DFQATT and CDR2 SNEGSKA (reference sequence). The CDR3, as DNA: TGCAGTGCCGTTGGGGCCAGCGGCCACTATGGCTACACCTTC. Protein: CSAVGASGHYGYTF.

This clonotype has only a few counts. The rearrangement links TRBV5-1 to TRBJ1-6; maybe TRBD1 (6 bases). The CDR3 is 15 residues long. Germline loops: CDR1 SGHRS, CDR2 YFSETQ. The V end was cut by 2 bases, the J end by 6 bases, with 12 bases between. The CDR3 DNA is TGCGCCAGCAGCTTTAGGGAACAGGGTAATTCACCCCTCCACTTT. It specifies CASSFREQGNSPLHF.

This chain uses TRBV15 with TRBJ2-3, with D unresolved. Deletions cut 0 bases from V and 0 bases from J, with 10 bases between. This CDR3 comprises 16 residues. The germline V gene encodes CDR1 LNHNV and CDR2 YYDKDF (reference sequence). The CDR3 loop is CATSREVQSSTDTQYF. CDR3 in DNA: TGTGCCACCAGCAGAGAAGTACAGTCTAGCACAGATACGCAGTATTTT.

This clonotype was found a few times. The chain couples TRBV15 to TRBJ1-2; possible D gene TRBD1, 5 bases. The length of the CDR3 is 14 residues. Germline CDR1 is LNHNV and CDR2 is YYDKDF (reference sequence). Trimming took 0 bases from V and 1 from J, leaving 6 bases between them. CDR3 bases: TGTGCCACCAGCAGAGATCAGGGTAACTATGGCTACACCTTC. It yields the protein CATSRDQGNYGYTF.

This clonotype turned up a few times. The rearrangement joins TRBV28 to TRBJ1-5; 10 positions match TRBD1. The germline CDR1 and CDR2 sequences are MDHEN and SYDVKM. With V trimmed by 6 bases and J by 9 bases, 14 bases remained unmatched. CDR3 size: 16 residues. CDR3 DNA: TGTGCCAGCAGATCCAACGGGGACAGGGGATTTGGGCCCCAGCATTTT. Its translation: CASRSNGDRGFGPQHF.

V and J are TRBV4-2 and TRBJ1-3; D gene unclear. Trimming stripped 0 bases from V and 9 bases from J, with 18 bases between. The germline gives CDR1 LGHNA, CDR2 YNFKEQ. The CDR3 sequence is 16 residues long. As DNA, the CDR3 is TGTGCCAGCAGCCAAGATCGTGTGCGGGAGGTTGGCACCATATATTTT. Its translation is CASSQDRVREVGTIYF.

This clonotype was counted a few times. V is TRBV18 and J is TRBJ2-3; TRBD2 matches 11 bases. The CDR3 runs to 17 residues. The ends lost 2 bases at V and 2 bases at J; junction bases unmatched: 6. Germline-derived CDR1 and CDR2 are KGHSH and LQKENI. CDR3 DNA: TGTGCCAGCTCACCAGGGCTAGCGGGGGGCCCCACAGATACGCAGTATTTT. It is translated as CASSPGLAGGPTDTQYF.

This clonotype was observed many times. As DNA, the CDR3 is TGTGCCAGCAGGGCTAGCGGGGGGTCGCAGTTCTTC. Encoded protein: CASRASGGSQFF. The V and J genes are TRBV2 and TRBJ2-1; TRBD2 aligns across 11 bases. The CDR3 contains 12 residues. Trimming took 6 bases from V and 12 from J; bases not matched to a gene: 4. Germline CDR1 SNHLY, CDR2 FYNNEI.

Only a few counts were recorded for this clonotype. The V and J genes are TRBV5-1 and TRBJ1-1; a possible D gene is TRBD1 (5 bases). V was clipped by 4 bases and J by 0 bases, with 16 bases between them. The CDR3 extends over 16 amino acids. CDR1 and CDR2 (germline): SGHRS, YFSETQ. The chain's CDR3 is CASSEAGSGMNTEAFF. The CDR3 DNA sequence: TGCGCCAGCAGCGAAGCAGGGTCGGGCATGAACACTGAAGCTTTCTTT.

This clonotype was detected a few times. The chain has TRBV10-1 and TRBJ2-3, with 7 positions matching TRBD1. From germline, CDR1 is WNHNN and CDR2 SYGVQD (reference sequence). Trimming removed 10 bases from V and 2 bases from J; junction bases left unmatched: 9. The CDR3 is made up of 14 amino acids. The chain's CDR3 is CATSTGDHTDTQYF. CDR3 DNA sequence: TGCGCCACCAGCACAGGGGACCACACAGATACGCAGTATTTT.